This is a list of T cell receptor beta chains from one sample in a study of control samples from healthy donors and cancer patients. Data came from immunoSEQ multiplex PCR; TCRdb stores just in-frame clones and leaves some out. The sample yields 150,000 or so clones, 80% to 90% seen once. Sequenced material: blood. The receptor set was obtained from a man younger than 30 in good health. Both conserved end residues are trimmed from each CDR3. Each record gives: V gene, D gene, clone size, CDR3 protein. The D gene is left open where the match is weak. Clone sizes are given selectively: once, few, many, or a class where the clone is expanded.

V gene: TRBV4-1
D gene: -
clone size: once
CDR3 protein: ASSQGSEPAF

V gene: TRBV11-2
D gene: TRBD2
clone size: -
CDR3 protein: ASSFWGAGGPSSYNEQF

V gene: TRBV21-1
D gene: -
clone size: -
CDR3 protein: ASSVGQGNQPQH

V gene: TRBV11-2
D gene: TRBD1
clone size: -
CDR3 protein: ASSIGQGPNQPQH

V gene: TRBV6-1
D gene: -
clone size: -
CDR3 protein: ASSEDGWRGYQPQH

V gene: TRBV30
D gene: TRBD1
clone size: -
CDR3 protein: AWTGGLGELF

V gene: TRBV11-2
D gene: TRBD1
clone size: -
CDR3 protein: ASRADRNNEKLF

V gene: TRBV5-1
D gene: -
clone size: -
CDR3 protein: ASSPSFRDPRINEQF

V gene: TRBV28
D gene: -
clone size: -
CDR3 protein: ASSKGQNYGYT

V gene: TRBV2
D gene: TRBD1
clone size: -
CDR3 protein: ASAGTGSYEQY

V gene: TRBV4-2
D gene: -
clone size: -
CDR3 protein: ASRPGPGATSGANVLT

V gene: TRBV7-2
D gene: -
clone size: -
CDR3 protein: ASSPERVSSYEQY

V gene: TRBV28
D gene: -
clone size: -
CDR3 protein: ASSAGGGLNTEAF

V gene: TRBV11-2
D gene: TRBD1
clone size: -
CDR3 protein: ASSIVVGQGAWQY

V gene: TRBV7-9
D gene: TRBD1
clone size: few
CDR3 protein: ASRPGGKMETQY

V gene: TRBV6-2/TRBV6-3
D gene: TRBD1
clone size: -
CDR3 protein: ASSYYRGTGNTGELF

V gene: TRBV2
D gene: -
clone size: -
CDR3 protein: ASSQDRSSYNEQF

V gene: TRBV2
D gene: -
clone size: -
CDR3 protein: ASRLTVTSTDTQY

V gene: TRBV4-3
D gene: -
clone size: -
CDR3 protein: ASSQDRESEKLF

V gene: TRBV18
D gene: -
clone size: -
CDR3 protein: ASSPFKGNQPQH

V gene: TRBV7-2
D gene: -
clone size: -
CDR3 protein: ASSFNSNTEAF

V gene: TRBV11-2
D gene: TRBD2
clone size: once
CDR3 protein: ASSTRTSGGSPYEQY

V gene: TRBV13
D gene: TRBD1
clone size: -
CDR3 protein: ASEGQGRRFANYGYT

V gene: TRBV5-1
D gene: -
clone size: few
CDR3 protein: ASSYPRGNTGELF

V gene: TRBV7-2
D gene: TRBD1
clone size: -
CDR3 protein: ASSPNRGTSTDTQY

V gene: TRBV3-1/TRBV3-2
D gene: -
clone size: -
CDR3 protein: ASSHGRTNEKLF

V gene: TRBV6-2/TRBV6-3
D gene: TRBD1
clone size: -
CDR3 protein: ASSYQGAKDTQY

V gene: TRBV6-2/TRBV6-3
D gene: TRBD1
clone size: -
CDR3 protein: ASSPGQGADTQY

V gene: TRBV4-3
D gene: -
clone size: -
CDR3 protein: ASSLNKGENEKLF

V gene: TRBV4-3
D gene: -
clone size: -
CDR3 protein: ASSLGTGTGELF

V gene: TRBV12-3/TRBV12-4
D gene: -
clone size: once
CDR3 protein: ASSLSVSPLH

V gene: TRBV27
D gene: -
clone size: -
CDR3 protein: ASSSGFTEAF

V gene: TRBV6-5
D gene: -
clone size: -
CDR3 protein: ASSPTLGQAYGYT

V gene: TRBV28
D gene: -
clone size: -
CDR3 protein: ASSSGVGYNSPLH

V gene: TRBV4-3
D gene: TRBD1
clone size: once
CDR3 protein: ASSLGTGGNYGYT

V gene: TRBV5-6
D gene: -
clone size: -
CDR3 protein: ASSFAGTMAKNIQY